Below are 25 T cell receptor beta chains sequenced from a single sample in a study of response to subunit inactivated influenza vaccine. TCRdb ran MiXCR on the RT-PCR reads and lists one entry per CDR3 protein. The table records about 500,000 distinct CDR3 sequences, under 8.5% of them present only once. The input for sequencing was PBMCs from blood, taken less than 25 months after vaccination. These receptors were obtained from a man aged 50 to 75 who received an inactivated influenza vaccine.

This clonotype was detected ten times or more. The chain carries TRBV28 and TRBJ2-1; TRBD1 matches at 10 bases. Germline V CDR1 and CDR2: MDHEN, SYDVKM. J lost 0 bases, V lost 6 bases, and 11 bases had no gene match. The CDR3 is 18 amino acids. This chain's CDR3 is CASSLEGWTGGSYNEQFF. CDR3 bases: TGTGCCAGCAGCCTTGAAGGCTGGACAGGGGGCTCCTACAATGAGCAGTTCTTC.

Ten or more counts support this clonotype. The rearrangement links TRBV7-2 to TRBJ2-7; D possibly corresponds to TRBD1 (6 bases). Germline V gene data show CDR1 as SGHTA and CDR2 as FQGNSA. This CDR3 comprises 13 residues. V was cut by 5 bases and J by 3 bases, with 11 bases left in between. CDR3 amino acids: CASSRVRGYEQYF. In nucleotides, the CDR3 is TGTGCCAGCAGCCGAGTCAGGGGCTACGAGCAGTACTTC.

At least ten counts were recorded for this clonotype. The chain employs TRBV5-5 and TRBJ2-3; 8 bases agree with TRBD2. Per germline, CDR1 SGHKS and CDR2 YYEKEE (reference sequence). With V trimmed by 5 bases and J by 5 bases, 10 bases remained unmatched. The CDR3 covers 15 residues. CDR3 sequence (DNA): TGTGCCAGCAGTTTTCTCGGACTAGCAAAAGATACGCAGTATTTT. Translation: CASSFLGLAKDTQYF.

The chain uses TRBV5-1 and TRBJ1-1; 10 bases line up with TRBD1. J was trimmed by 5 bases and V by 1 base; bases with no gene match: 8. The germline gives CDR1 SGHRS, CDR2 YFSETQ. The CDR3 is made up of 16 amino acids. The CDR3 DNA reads TGCGCCAGCAGCTTGACAGCCGGGACAGGGGTTACTGAAGCTTTCTTT. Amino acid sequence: CASSLTAGTGVTEAFF. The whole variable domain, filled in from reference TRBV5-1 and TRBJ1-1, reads KAGVTQTPRYLIKTRGQQVTLSCSPISGHRSVSWYQQTPGQGLQFLFEYFSETQRNKGNFPGRFSGRQFSNSRSEMNVSTLELGDSALYLCASSLTAGTGVTEAFFGQGTRLTVV.

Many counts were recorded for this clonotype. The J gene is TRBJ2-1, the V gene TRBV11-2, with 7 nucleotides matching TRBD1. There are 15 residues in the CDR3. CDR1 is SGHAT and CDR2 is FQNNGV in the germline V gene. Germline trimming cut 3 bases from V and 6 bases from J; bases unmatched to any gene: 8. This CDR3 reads CASSLYRGLGNEQFF. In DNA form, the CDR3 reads TGTGCCAGCAGCTTGTACAGGGGCTTAGGCAATGAGCAGTTCTTC.

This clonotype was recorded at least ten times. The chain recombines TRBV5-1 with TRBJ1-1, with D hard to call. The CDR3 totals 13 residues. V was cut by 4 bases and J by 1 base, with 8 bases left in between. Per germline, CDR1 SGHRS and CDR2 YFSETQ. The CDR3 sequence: CASSKDGNTEAFF. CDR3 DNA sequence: TGCGCCAGCAGCAAGGACGGGAACACTGAAGCTTTCTTT.

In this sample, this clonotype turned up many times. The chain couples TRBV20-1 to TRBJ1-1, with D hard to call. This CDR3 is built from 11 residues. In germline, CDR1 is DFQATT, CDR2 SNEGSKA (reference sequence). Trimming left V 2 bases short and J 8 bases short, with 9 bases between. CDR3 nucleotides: TGCAGTGCTAGACCTCAGAGGGAAGCTTTCTTT. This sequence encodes CSARPQREAFF.

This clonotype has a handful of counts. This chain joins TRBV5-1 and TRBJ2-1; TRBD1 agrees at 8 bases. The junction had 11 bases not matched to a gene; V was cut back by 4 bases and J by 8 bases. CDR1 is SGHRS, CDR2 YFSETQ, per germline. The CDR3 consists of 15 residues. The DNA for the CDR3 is TGCGCCAGCAGCCCCTGGACAGGGCTGAGCGATGAGCAGTTCTTC. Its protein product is CASSPWTGLSDEQFF. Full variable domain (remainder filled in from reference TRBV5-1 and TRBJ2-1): KAGVTQTPRYLIKTRGQQVTLSCSPISGHRSVSWYQQTPGQGLQFLFEYFSETQRNKGNFPGRFSGRQFSNSRSEMNVSTLELGDSALYLCASSPWTGLSDEQFFGPGTRLTVL.

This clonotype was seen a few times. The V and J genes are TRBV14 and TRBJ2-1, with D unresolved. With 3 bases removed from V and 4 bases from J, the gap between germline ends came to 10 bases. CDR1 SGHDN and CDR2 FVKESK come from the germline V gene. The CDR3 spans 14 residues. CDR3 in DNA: TGTGCCAGCAGCCACCCTCCGGAGTACAATGAGCAGTTCTTC. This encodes CASSHPPEYNEQFF.

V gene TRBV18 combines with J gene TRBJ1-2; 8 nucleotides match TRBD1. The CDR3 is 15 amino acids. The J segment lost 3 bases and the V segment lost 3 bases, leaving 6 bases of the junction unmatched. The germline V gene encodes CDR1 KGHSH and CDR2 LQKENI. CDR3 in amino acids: CASSPRGQGDYGYTF. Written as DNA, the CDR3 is TGTGCCAGCTCACCTCGCGGACAGGGAGACTATGGCTACACCTTC. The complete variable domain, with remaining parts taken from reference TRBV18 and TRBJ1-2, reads NAGVMQNPRHLVRRRGQEARLRCSPMKGHSHVYWYRQLPEEGLKFMVYLQKENIIDESGMPKERFSAEFPKEGPSILRIQQVVRGDSAAYFCASSPRGQGDYGYTFGSGTRLTVV.

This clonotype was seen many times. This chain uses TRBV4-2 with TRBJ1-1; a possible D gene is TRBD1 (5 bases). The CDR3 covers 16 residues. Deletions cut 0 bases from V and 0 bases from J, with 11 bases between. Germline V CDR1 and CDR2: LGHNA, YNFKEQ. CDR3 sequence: CASSQELRQMNTEAFF. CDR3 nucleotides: TGTGCCAGCAGCCAAGAACTTCGACAGATGAACACTGAAGCTTTCTTT.

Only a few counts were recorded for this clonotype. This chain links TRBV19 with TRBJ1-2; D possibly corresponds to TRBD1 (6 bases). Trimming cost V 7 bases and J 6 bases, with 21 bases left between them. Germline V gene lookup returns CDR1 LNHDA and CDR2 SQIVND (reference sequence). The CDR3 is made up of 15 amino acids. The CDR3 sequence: CASTVGGFLDHGYTF. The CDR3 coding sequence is TGTGCCAGTACCGTGGGGGGCTTCTTGGACCATGGCTACACCTTC.

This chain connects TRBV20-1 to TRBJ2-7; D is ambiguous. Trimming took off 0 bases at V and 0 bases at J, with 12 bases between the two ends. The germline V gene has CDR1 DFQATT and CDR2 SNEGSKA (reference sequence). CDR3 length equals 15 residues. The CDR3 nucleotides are TGCAGTGCTAGAGATCCTAGACACCTCTCCTACGAGCAGTACTTC. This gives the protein CSARDPRHLSYEQYF.

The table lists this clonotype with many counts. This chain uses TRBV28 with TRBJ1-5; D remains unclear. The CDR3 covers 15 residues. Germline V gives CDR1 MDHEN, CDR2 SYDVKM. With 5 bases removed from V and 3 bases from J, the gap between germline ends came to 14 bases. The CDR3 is CASSPSSPANQPQHF. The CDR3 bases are TGTGCCAGCAGTCCCAGTAGTCCGGCCAATCAGCCCCAGCATTTT. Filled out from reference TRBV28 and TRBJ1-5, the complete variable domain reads DVKVTQSSRYLVKRTGEKVFLECVQDMDHENMFWYRQDPGLGLRLIYFSYDVKMKEKGDIPEGYSVSREKKERFSLILESASTNQTSMYLCASSPSSPANQPQHFGDGTRLSIL.

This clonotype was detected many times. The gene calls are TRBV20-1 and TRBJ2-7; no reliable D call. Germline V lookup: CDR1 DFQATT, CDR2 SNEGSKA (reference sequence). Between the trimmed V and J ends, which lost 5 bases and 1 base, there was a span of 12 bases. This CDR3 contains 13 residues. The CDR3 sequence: CSAVQKPSYEQYF. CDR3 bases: TGCAGTGCTGTTCAGAAACCTTCCTACGAGCAGTACTTC.

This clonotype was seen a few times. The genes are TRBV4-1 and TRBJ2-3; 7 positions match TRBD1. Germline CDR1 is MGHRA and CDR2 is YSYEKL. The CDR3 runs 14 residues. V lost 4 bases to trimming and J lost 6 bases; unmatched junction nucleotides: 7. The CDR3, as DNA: TGCGCCAGCAGCCCTCCGGGACAGCGCGATACGCAGTATTTT. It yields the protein CASSPPGQRDTQYF.

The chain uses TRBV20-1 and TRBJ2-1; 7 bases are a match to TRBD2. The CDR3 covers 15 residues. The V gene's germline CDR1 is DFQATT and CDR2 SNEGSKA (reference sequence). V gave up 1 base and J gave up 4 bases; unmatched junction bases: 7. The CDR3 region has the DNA TGCAGTGCTAGAGTAGCGGGCATGATATACAATGAGCAGTTCTTC. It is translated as CSARVAGMIYNEQFF.

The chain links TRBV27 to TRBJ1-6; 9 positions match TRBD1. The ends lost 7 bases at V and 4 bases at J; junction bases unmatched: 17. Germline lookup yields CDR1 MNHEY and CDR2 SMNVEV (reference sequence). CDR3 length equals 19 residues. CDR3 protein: CASKPSTGQGALYNSPLHF. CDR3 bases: TGTGCCAGCAAGCCCAGCACGGGACAGGGCGCCCTTTATAATTCACCCCTCCACTTT.

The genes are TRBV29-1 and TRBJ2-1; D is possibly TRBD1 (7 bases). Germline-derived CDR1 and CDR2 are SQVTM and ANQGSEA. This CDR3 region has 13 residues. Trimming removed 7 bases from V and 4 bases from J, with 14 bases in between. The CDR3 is CSAWGDSYNEQFF. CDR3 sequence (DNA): TGCAGCGCCTGGGGGGACAGTTACAATGAGCAGTTCTTC.

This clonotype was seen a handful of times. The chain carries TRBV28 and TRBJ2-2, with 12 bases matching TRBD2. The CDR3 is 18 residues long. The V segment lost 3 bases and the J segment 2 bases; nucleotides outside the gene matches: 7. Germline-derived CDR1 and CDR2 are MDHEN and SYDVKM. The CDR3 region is CASSFTSGGPYNTGELFF. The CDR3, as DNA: TGTGCCAGCAGTTTTACTAGCGGGGGGCCTTATAACACCGGGGAGCTGTTTTTT. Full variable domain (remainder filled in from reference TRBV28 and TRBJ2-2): DVKVTQSSRYLVKRTGEKVFLECVQDMDHENMFWYRQDPGLGLRLIYFSYDVKMKEKGDIPEGYSVSREKKERFSLILESASTNQTSMYLCASSFTSGGPYNTGELFFGEGSRLTVL.

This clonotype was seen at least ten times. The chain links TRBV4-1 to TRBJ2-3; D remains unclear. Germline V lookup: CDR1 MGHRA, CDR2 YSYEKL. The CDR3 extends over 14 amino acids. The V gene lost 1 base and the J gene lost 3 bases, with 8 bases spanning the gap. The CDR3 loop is CASSQVWMTDTQYF. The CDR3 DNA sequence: TGCGCCAGCAGCCAAGTTTGGATGACAGATACGCAGTATTTT.

This chain's CDR3 is CASRSTGTGIYEQYF. The CDR3 DNA reads TGTGCCAGCAGAAGCACCGGGACAGGGATCTACGAGCAGTACTTC. J is TRBJ2-7 and V is TRBV6-2 or TRBV6-3; 9 bases match TRBD1. CDR3 size: 15 residues. Germline assignment: CDR1 MNHEY and CDR2 SVGEGT. V shed 6 bases and J 3 bases; nucleotides not matched to a gene: 9.

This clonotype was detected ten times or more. The CDR3 region is CASSTRLAGAGDTQYF. CDR3 nucleotides: TGTGCCAGCAGCACACGACTAGCGGGAGCGGGGGATACGCAGTATTTT. The chain employs TRBV13 and TRBJ2-3, with 12 bases fitting TRBD2. The V segment lost 5 bases and the J segment 6 bases; nucleotides outside the gene matches: 9. This CDR3 has 16 amino acids. The germline V gene encodes CDR1 PRHDT and CDR2 FYEKMQ (reference sequence).

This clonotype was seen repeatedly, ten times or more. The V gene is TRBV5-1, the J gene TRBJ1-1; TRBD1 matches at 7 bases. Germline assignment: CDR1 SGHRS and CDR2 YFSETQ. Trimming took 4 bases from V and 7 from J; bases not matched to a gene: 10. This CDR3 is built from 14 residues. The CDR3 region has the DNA TGCGCCAGCAGCGAAAGGACAGGAGAGAATGAAGCTTTCTTT. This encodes CASSERTGENEAFF. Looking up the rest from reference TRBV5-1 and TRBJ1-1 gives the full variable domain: KAGVTQTPRYLIKTRGQQVTLSCSPISGHRSVSWYQQTPGQGLQFLFEYFSETQRNKGNFPGRFSGRQFSNSRSEMNVSTLELGDSALYLCASSERTGENEAFFGQGTRLTVV.

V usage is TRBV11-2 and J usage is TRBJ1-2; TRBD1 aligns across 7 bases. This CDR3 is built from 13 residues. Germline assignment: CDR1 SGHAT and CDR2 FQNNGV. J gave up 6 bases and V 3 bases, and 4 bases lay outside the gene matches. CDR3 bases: TGTGCCAGCAGCTTGACAGGGACTCATGGCTACACCTTC. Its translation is CASSLTGTHGYTF.